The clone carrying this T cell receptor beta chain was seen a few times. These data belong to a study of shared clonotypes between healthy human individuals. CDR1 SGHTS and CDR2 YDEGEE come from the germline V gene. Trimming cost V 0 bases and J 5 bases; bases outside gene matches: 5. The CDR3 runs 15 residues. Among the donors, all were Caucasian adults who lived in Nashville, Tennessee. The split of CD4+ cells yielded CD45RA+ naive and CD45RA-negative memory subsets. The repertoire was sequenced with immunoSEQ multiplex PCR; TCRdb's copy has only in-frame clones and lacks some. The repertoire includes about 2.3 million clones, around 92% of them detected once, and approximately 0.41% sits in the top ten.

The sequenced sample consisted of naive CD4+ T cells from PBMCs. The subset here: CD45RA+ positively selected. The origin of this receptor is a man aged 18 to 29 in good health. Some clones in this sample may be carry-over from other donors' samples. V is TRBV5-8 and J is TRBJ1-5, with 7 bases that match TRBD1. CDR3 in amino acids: CASSLGQGRHQPQHF. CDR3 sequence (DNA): TGTGCCAGCAGCTTGGGACAGGGCCGGCATCAGCCCCAGCATTTT.